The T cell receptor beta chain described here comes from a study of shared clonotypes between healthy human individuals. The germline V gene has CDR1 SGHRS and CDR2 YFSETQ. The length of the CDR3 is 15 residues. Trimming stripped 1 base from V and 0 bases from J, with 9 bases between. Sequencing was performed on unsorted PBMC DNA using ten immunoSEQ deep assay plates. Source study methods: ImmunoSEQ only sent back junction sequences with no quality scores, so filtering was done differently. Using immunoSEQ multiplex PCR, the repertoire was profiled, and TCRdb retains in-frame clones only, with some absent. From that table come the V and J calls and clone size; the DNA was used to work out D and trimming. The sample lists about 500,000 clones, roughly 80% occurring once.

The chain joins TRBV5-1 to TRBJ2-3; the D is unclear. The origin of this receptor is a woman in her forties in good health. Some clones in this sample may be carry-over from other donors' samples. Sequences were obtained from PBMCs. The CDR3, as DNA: TGCGCCAGCAGCTTGAACAGTCCTAGCACAGATACGCAGTATTTT. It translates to CASSLNSPSTDTQYF.